These T cell receptor beta chains were read from a single sample in a study of CD8 T cells in Susac syndrome. TCRdb called the immunoSEQ multiplex PCR reads again in MiXCR, with one record for every CDR3 protein. The sample lists roughly 80,000 distinct CDR3 sequences; just over 90% were seen once. The sample consisted of CD4+ T cells from PBMCs. Every receptor here comes from a human donor with Susac syndrome. CDR3s include the opening cysteine and the closing phenylalanine or tryptophan. The D gene is left open where the match is weak. The size of a clone is reported for some rows only, either as once, few or many, or as a class for expanded clones.

d_call,j_call,v_call,clone_size,cdr3_aa,cdr3_nt
TRBD1,TRBJ2-1,TRBV5-1,.,CASSIPQGAFYNEQFF,TGCGCCAGCAGCATCCCGCAGGGGGCTTTCTACAATGAGCAGTTCTTC
.,TRBJ2-1,TRBV20-1,.,CSASGAEQFF,TGCAGTGCGTCGGGGGCTGAGCAGTTCTTC
.,TRBJ1-1,TRBV2,.,CASSVDQKAFF,TGTGCCAGCAGTGTAGACCAGAAAGCTTTCTTT
.,TRBJ2-1,TRBV5-1,few,CASSLGPRGSSYNEQFF,TGCGCCAGCAGCTTAGGGCCCAGGGGAAGCTCCTACAATGAGCAGTTCTTC
.,TRBJ2-3,TRBV12-3/TRBV12-4,few,CASSLGGTTDTQYF,TGTGCCAGCAGTTTAGGGGGAACCACAGATACGCAGTATTTT
TRBD2,TRBJ2-1,TRBV5-1,.,CASSLGLASYNEQFF,TGCGCCAGCAGCTTGGGACTAGCCTCCTACAATGAGCAGTTCTTC
TRBD1,TRBJ1-6,TRBV7-9,.,CASSSDRVNNSPLHF,TGTGCCAGCAGCTCCGACAGGGTTAATAATTCACCCCTCCACTTT
.,TRBJ1-5,TRBV21-1,.,CASSRPRNQPQHF,TGTGCCAGCAGCAGACCCCGTAATCAGCCCCAGCATTTT
.,TRBJ1-4,TRBV28,.,CAALRLGGRNEKLFF,TGTGCCGCCCTTCGTTTGGGGGGTCGAAATGAAAAACTGTTTTTT
TRBD1,TRBJ1-5,TRBV6-6,.,CASQGEGNQPQHF,TGTGCCAGCCAGGGGGAGGGCAATCAGCCCCAGCATTTT
.,TRBJ2-3,TRBV7-2,.,CASSLDGVITDTQYF,TGTGCCAGCAGCTTAGACGGGGTCATCACAGATACGCAGTATTTT
TRBD2,TRBJ2-5,TRBV11-2,.,CASSGSSGGGETQYF,TGTGCCAGCAGCGGCTCGAGCGGGGGGGGAGAGACCCAGTACTTC
.,TRBJ2-1,TRBV7-9,.,CASSLWYGEQFF,TGTGCCAGCAGCTTATGGTATGGTGAGCAGTTCTTC
TRBD1,TRBJ2-2,TRBV19,.,CASSIRTGNTGELFF,TGTGCCAGTAGTATAAGGACAGGGAACACCGGGGAGCTGTTTTTT
.,TRBJ1-2,TRBV6-1,once,CASSGRDGRYGYTF,TGTGCCAGCAGTGGCCGGGACGGACGCTATGGCTACACCTTC
.,TRBJ2-1,TRBV6-2/TRBV6-3,.,CASSYSYNEQFF,TGTGCCAGCAGTTACTCCTACAATGAGCAGTTCTTC
.,TRBJ2-7,TRBV5-1,.,CASSLVTQGINEQYF,TGCGCCAGCAGCTTGGTAACCCAGGGGATCAACGAGCAGTACTTC
.,TRBJ2-3,TRBV2,once,CASNIDPRGGTQYF,TGTGCCAGCAATATCGACCCCCGAGGAGGTACGCAGTATTTT
.,TRBJ2-7,TRBV10-3,.,CASSRQSLGSYEQYF,TGTGCCAGCAGTCGACAGTCCCTCGGTTCCTACGAGCAGTACTTC
.,TRBJ2-1,TRBV12-3/TRBV12-4,.,CASSPRNEQFF,TGTGCCAGCAGTCCCCGGAATGAGCAGTTCTTC
.,TRBJ2-2,TRBV6-6,.,CASSNRVPGELFF,TGTGCCAGCAGTAACAGGGTGCCCGGGGAGCTGTTTTTT
.,TRBJ2-1,TRBV7-9,once,CASSLAQGINEQFF,TGTGCCAGCAGCTTAGCACAGGGAATCAATGAGCAGTTCTTC
.,TRBJ2-7,TRBV5-4,.,CASSLDGGPSSYEQYF,TGTGCCAGCAGCTTGGACGGGGGACCAAGCTCCTACGAGCAGTACTTC
.,TRBJ1-1,TRBV4-2,.,CASSQENGWTEAFF,TGTGCCAGCAGCCAAGAGAACGGCTGGACTGAAGCTTTCTTT
.,TRBJ1-3,TRBV19,.,CASSYASGNTIYF,TGTGCCAGTAGTTATGCCTCTGGAAACACCATATATTTT
TRBD2,TRBJ2-1,TRBV7-9,.,CASTTRTSGNNEQFF,TGTGCCAGCACCACCCGGACTAGCGGGAACAATGAGCAGTTCTTC
.,TRBJ1-3,TRBV18,.,CASFRGRGGNTIYF,TGTGCCAGCTTTCGCGGCAGGGGAGGAAACACCATATATTTT
.,TRBJ1-2,TRBV11-2,.,CASSSQPLAGHGYTF,TGTGCCAGCAGCTCTCAGCCCCTAGCAGGGCATGGCTACACCTTC
.,TRBJ2-1,TRBV6-5,.,CASSVLGANEQFF,TGTGCCAGCAGTGTCCTGGGGGCCAATGAGCAGTTCTTC
.,TRBJ2-1,TRBV10-2,.,CASSDSGRNEQFF,TGCGCCAGCAGTGATAGTGGGCGCAATGAGCAGTTCTTC
.,TRBJ2-5,TRBV29-1,.,CSVPDQGGLETQYF,TGCAGCGTTCCGGACCAGGGGGGGTTAGAGACCCAGTACTTC
.,TRBJ1-2,TRBV10-3,.,CAISGQVRYGYTF,TGTGCCATCAGTGGACAGGTCCGATATGGCTACACCTTC
.,TRBJ2-1,TRBV20-1,.,CSAREGRQRNNEQFF,TGCAGTGCTAGAGAAGGGAGGCAAAGGAACAATGAGCAGTTCTTC
TRBD2,TRBJ2-1,TRBV3-1,.,CASSQGTSGTIPRSYNEQFF,TGTGCCAGCAGCCAAGGGACTAGCGGGACCATTCCCCGGTCCTACAATGAGCAGTTCTTC
.,TRBJ2-1,TRBV6-2/TRBV6-3,.,CASSYSKVQGHNEQFF,TGTGCCAGCAGTTACTCGAAAGTGCAGGGCCACAATGAGCAGTTCTTC
.,TRBJ2-2,TRBV18,.,CASSPPSRDTGELFF,TGTGCCAGCTCACCCCCTAGCCGTGACACCGGGGAGCTGTTTTTT
.,TRBJ1-5,TRBV18,.,CASSPSIPIGQPQHF,TGTGCCAGCTCACCAAGCATTCCAATCGGGCAGCCCCAGCATTTT
.,TRBJ2-5,TRBV6-5,.,CASSYTRLVVQYF,TGTGCCAGCAGTTACACCCGTCTGGTGGTCCAGTACTTC
TRBD2,TRBJ2-5,TRBV7-7,.,CASSPTSGGQETQYF,TGTGCCAGCAGCCCGACTAGCGGGGGGCAAGAGACCCAGTACTTC
.,TRBJ1-4,TRBV28,.,CASSRGAFEKLFF,TGTGCCAGCAGCAGGGGCGCATTTGAAAAACTGTTTTTT
.,TRBJ2-1,TRBV29-1,.,CSVDSRTGNEQFF,TGCAGCGTGGACTCCCGGACGGGCAATGAGCAGTTCTTC
.,TRBJ2-3,TRBV4-1,.,CASSQDRTNTDTQYF,TGCGCCAGCAGCCAAGATCGCACTAACACAGATACGCAGTATTTT
TRBD1,TRBJ1-5,TRBV14,.,CASSQGQGANQPQHF,TGTGCCAGCAGCCAAGGACAGGGGGCTAATCAGCCCCAGCATTTT
.,TRBJ1-1,TRBV7-2,.,CASSFMGAGTTEAFF,TGTGCCAGCAGCTTCATGGGGGCGGGCACCACTGAAGCTTTCTTT